These 31 T cell receptor beta chains originate from one sample sequenced in a study of cytomegalovirus exposure and HLA in healthy donors. A multiplex PCR was run with 60 Vbeta primers and 13 Jbeta primers. Sequenced by immunoSEQ multiplex PCR; TCRdb stores in-frame clones only, minus some. The sample has around 170,000 clones; approximately 79% are singletons. Sequencing was performed on PBMCs. The origin of the receptors is a man between 35 and 55 years old in good health and CMV-seropositive.

The rearrangement uses TRBV11-2 and TRBJ2-1; perhaps TRBD2 as D (5 bases). The V end lost 8 bases, the J end lost 10 bases, and 9 bases lay between the germline ends. Germline V CDR1 and CDR2: SGHAT, FQNNGV. The CDR3 runs 10 residues. The CDR3 DNA reads TGTGCCAGCGGGGAGTACGAGCAGTTCTTC. Translation gives CASGEYEQFF. Complete variable domain (other parts from reference TRBV11-2 and TRBJ2-1): EAGVAQSPRYKIIEKRQSVAFWCNPISGHATLYWYQQILGQGPKLLIQFQNNGVVDDSQLPKDRFSAERLKGVDSTLKIQPAKLEDSAVYLCASGEYEQFFGPGTRLTVL.

This clone was recorded only once. The CDR3, as DNA: TGTGCCAGCAGCTCAAGCGAGGGCTACAATGAGCAGTTCTTC. This gives the protein CASSSSEGYNEQFF. The chain is built from TRBV7-8 and TRBJ2-1, with a tentative D call TRBD2 (5 bases). The CDR3 has 14 amino acids. The V gene's germline CDR1 is SGHVS and CDR2 FQNEAQ. Trimming removed 4 bases from V and 3 bases from J, with 10 bases in between.

V usage is TRBV10-3 and J usage is TRBJ2-5; 7 nucleotides align to TRBD2. Germline V lookup: CDR1 ENHRY, CDR2 SYGVKD. Trimming took 8 bases from V and 5 from J; bases not matched to a gene: 14. The CDR3 spans 15 residues. The CDR3 sequence is CAIRGVDTRSETQYF. DNA of the CDR3: TGTGCCATCCGGGGGGTGGACACGCGGTCCGAGACCCAGTACTTC.

The CDR3 DNA is TGTGCCAGCAGCTTTGGGGACAGGGTCGAGCAGTACTTC. The encoded protein is CASSFGDRVEQYF. V usage is TRBV11-2 and J usage is TRBJ2-7; TRBD1 agrees at 9 bases. The CDR3 spans 13 residues. With V trimmed by 3 bases and J by 6 bases, 3 bases remained unmatched. The germline V gene has CDR1 SGHAT and CDR2 FQNNGV.

The V call is TRBV7-9, the J call TRBJ2-2, with D tentatively TRBD2 (7 bases). CDR1 SEHNR and CDR2 FQNEAQ come from the germline V gene (reference sequence). This CDR3 spans 16 amino acids. Trimming left V 5 bases short and J 0 bases short, with 13 bases between. CDR3 in amino acids: CASSPGGGPNTGELFF. CDR3 nucleotide sequence: TGTGCCAGCAGCCCTGGCGGGGGCCCGAACACCGGGGAGCTGTTTTTT.

CDR3 in amino acids: CASSLGVAAYEQYF. The CDR3 nucleotides are TGTGCCAGCAGCTTAGGAGTGGCGGCCTACGAGCAGTACTTC. The chain links TRBV7-9 to TRBJ2-7, with D unresolved. The germline V gene encodes CDR1 SEHNR and CDR2 FQNEAQ (reference sequence). V lost 1 base, J lost 2 bases, and 9 bases lay in between. This CDR3 has 14 residues.

The chain is built from TRBV6-5 and TRBJ2-2; 7 bases line up with TRBD1. This CDR3 region has 15 residues. Germline values: CDR1 MNHEY, CDR2 SVGAGI. V trimming: 2 bases; J trimming: 6 bases; junction bases outside the gene matches: 6. CDR3 sequence (DNA): TGTGCCAGCAGTTACACGACAGGGACACCCGGGGAGCTGTTTTTT. This gives the protein CASSYTTGTPGELFF.

The chain uses TRBV9 and TRBJ2-7; D uncertain. The CDR3 is made up of 13 amino acids. Germline-derived CDR1 and CDR2 are SGDLS and YYNGEE. V shed 4 bases and J shed 5 bases, with 13 bases lying between them. CDR3 sequence: CASSPLRTDEQYF. Written as DNA, the CDR3 is TGTGCCAGCAGCCCCCTTCGAACGGACGAGCAGTACTTC.

V usage is TRBV4-2 and J usage is TRBJ1-2; D is undetermined. The CDR3 loop spans 15 amino acids. V lost 0 bases, J lost 0 bases, and 8 bases lay in between. Germline-derived CDR1 and CDR2 are LGHNA and YNFKEQ. CDR3 sequence: CASSQDLAANYGYTF. The CDR3 nucleotides read TGTGCCAGCAGCCAAGATCTGGCAGCTAACTATGGCTACACCTTC.

V gene TRBV5-1 combines with J gene TRBJ2-7, with 10 bases identical to TRBD2. CDR3 length equals 16 residues. CDR1 is SGHRS and CDR2 is YFSETQ in the germline V gene. The V gene end was trimmed by 2 bases and the J gene end by 1 base; junction bases not matched to a gene: 6. CDR3 sequence reads: CASSLSTSGVSYEQYF. For the CDR3, the DNA is TGCGCCAGCAGCTTATCCACTAGCGGGGTATCCTACGAGCAGTACTTC. Full variable domain (remainder filled in from reference TRBV5-1 and TRBJ2-7): KAGVTQTPRYLIKTRGQQVTLSCSPISGHRSVSWYQQTPGQGLQFLFEYFSETQRNKGNFPGRFSGRQFSNSRSEMNVSTLELGDSALYLCASSLSTSGVSYEQYFGPGTRLTVT.

This rearrangement joins TRBV30 to TRBJ2-7, with TRBD2 matching over 14 bases. V dropped 5 bases and J dropped 3; count of bases not matched to a gene: 6. CDR1 GTSNPN and CDR2 SVGIG come from the germline V gene (reference sequence). The CDR3 is made up of 15 amino acids. The CDR3 spells CAWGTSGGFLYEQYF. As DNA, the CDR3 is TGTGCCTGGGGGACTAGCGGGGGCTTCCTCTACGAGCAGTACTTC.

The V call is TRBV30, the J call TRBJ1-5, with a possible D match to TRBD1 (6 bases). Germline V CDR1 and CDR2: GTSNPN, SVGIG (reference sequence). Trimming took off 1 base at V and 7 bases at J, with 11 bases between the two ends. The CDR3 covers 13 residues. The CDR3 DNA reads TGTGCCTGGAGTGGGGGGCTACGGCAGCCCCAGCATTTT. Its protein is CAWSGGLRQPQHF.

The chain couples TRBV28 to TRBJ2-5, with D uncertain. V lost 1 base and J lost 2, with 5 bases in between. The V gene's germline CDR1 is MDHEN and CDR2 SYDVKM. This CDR3 region has 13 residues. CDR3 loop: CASSLYQQETQYF. CDR3 DNA sequence: TGTGCCAGCAGTTTATATCAGCAAGAGACCCAGTACTTC.

The chain has TRBV29-1 and TRBJ2-1; D perhaps matches TRBD1 (5 bases). Germline CDR1 and CDR2: SQVTM and ANQGSEA. Trimming shortened V by 5 bases and J by 3 bases, and 11 bases separated the two germline ends. This CDR3 region has 13 residues. CDR3 bases: TGCAGCGTTCGACCAGACAGCTACAATGAGCAGTTCTTC. Translated: CSVRPDSYNEQFF.

The chain carries TRBV19 and TRBJ2-2; TRBD2 might be the D (6 bases). The CDR3 runs 14 residues. Looked up from germline, CDR1 is LNHDA and CDR2 is SQIVND (reference sequence). V was shortened by 10 bases and J by 2 bases, with 14 bases between the two germline ends. CDR3 nucleotides: TGTGCCACCGTGAGGCGGGATAACACCGGGGAGCTGTTTTTT. As protein: CATVRRDNTGELFF.

The V gene is TRBV19, the J gene TRBJ2-7; D is perhaps TRBD2 (5 bases). V lost 7 bases and J lost 13, with 20 bases in between. The CDR3 has 12 amino acids. Germline loops: CDR1 LNHDA, CDR2 SQIVND (reference sequence). Written as DNA, the CDR3 is TGTGCCAGTAACATGGGGAGCGGAACAATTTACTTC. It translates to CASNMGSGTIYF.

CDR3 region: CASSPLGQGLNTEAFF. The CDR3 coding sequence is TGCGCCAGCAGCCCCCTCGGGCAGGGCCTTAACACTGAAGCTTTCTTT. This chain connects TRBV5-1 to TRBJ1-1; D possibly corresponds to TRBD1 (5 bases). V gave up 4 bases and J gave up 2 bases, with 18 bases separating them. CDR3 size: 16 residues. Looked up from germline, CDR1 is SGHRS and CDR2 is YFSETQ.

The chain's CDR3 is CASSMDRTGTDTQYF. The CDR3 region has the DNA TGTGCCAGTAGTATGGACAGGACTGGCACAGATACGCAGTATTTT. The chain employs TRBV19 and TRBJ2-3, with 7 bases aligning to TRBD1. CDR3 length: 15 amino acids. Trimming took 3 bases from V and 1 from J; bases not matched to a gene: 4. CDR1 and CDR2 (germline): LNHDA, SQIVND (reference sequence).

This rearrangement joins TRBV9 to TRBJ2-3; possible D gene TRBD2, 5 bases. V lost 0 bases, J lost 3 bases, and 8 bases lay in between. Germline V CDR1 and CDR2: SGDLS, YYNGEE. CDR3 length: 14 residues. The CDR3 protein is CASSVAPGTDTQYF. The CDR3 region has the DNA TGTGCCAGCAGCGTAGCTCCGGGGACAGATACGCAGTATTTT.

The V and J genes are TRBV30 and TRBJ1-3, with 9 bases identical to TRBD1. The trim removed 3 bases at V and 0 bases at J, leaving 3 bases unmatched. CDR1 is GTSNPN and CDR2 is SVGIG in the germline V gene (reference sequence). The CDR3 sequence is 15 residues long. CDR3 sequence reads: CAWRRDRVSGNTIYF. Written as DNA, the CDR3 is TGTGCCTGGAGGAGGGACAGGGTCTCTGGAAACACCATATATTTT.

Only a few counts were recorded for this clone. The rearrangement links TRBV19 to TRBJ1-1; TRBD1 matches 9 bases. There are 13 residues in the CDR3. The germline gives CDR1 LNHDA, CDR2 SQIVND (reference sequence). V shed 3 bases, J shed 4 bases, and the junction held 0 bases outside the gene matches. CDR3 region: CASSMTGGTEAFF. CDR3 DNA sequence: TGTGCCAGTAGTATGACAGGGGGCACTGAAGCTTTCTTT.

This sequence joins TRBV7-2 and TRBJ1-1; 9 bases match TRBD1. The V gene's germline CDR1 is SGHTA and CDR2 FQGNSA. V dropped 5 bases and J dropped 5; count of bases not matched to a gene: 6. This CDR3 comprises 14 residues. The CDR3 DNA reads TGTGCCAGCAGCCTCCGGGACAGGGTAACTGAAGCTTTCTTT. Translation gives CASSLRDRVTEAFF.

The chain carries TRBV20-1 and TRBJ2-5, with a weak D call TRBD2 (5 bases). Germline-derived CDR1 and CDR2 are DFQATT and SNEGSKA (reference sequence). This CDR3 has 11 residues. V lost 4 bases and J lost 13, with 16 bases in between. The CDR3 nucleotides read TGCAGTGCTACCCCGGCGGGCCCGCGGTACTTC. Translated: CSATPAGPRYF.

This sequence joins TRBV2 and TRBJ2-5, with D maybe TRBD2 (5 bases). This CDR3 has 15 amino acids. The germline V gene has CDR1 SNHLY and CDR2 FYNNEI. The V gene lost 1 base and the J gene lost 5 bases, with 14 bases spanning the gap. The CDR3 DNA is TGTGCCAGCAGTGAAGTCGGGGAGTCCCGGGAGACCCAGTACTTC. Translating gives CASSEVGESRETQYF. Full variable domain (rest looked up from reference TRBV2 and TRBJ2-5): EPEVTQTPSHQVTQMGQEVILRCVPISNHLYFYWYRQILGQKVEFLVSFYNNEISEKSEIFDDQFSVERPDGSNFTLKIRSTKLEDSAMYFCASSEVGESRETQYFGPGTRLLVL.

The gene calls are TRBV11-2 and TRBJ1-2; tentatively, D is TRBD1 (6 bases). Trimming took off 5 bases at V and 0 bases at J, with 16 bases between the two ends. Germline values: CDR1 SGHAT, CDR2 FQNNGV. The CDR3 runs 16 residues. The CDR3 DNA follows: TGTGCCAGCAGCCGGAGAGGGGGTACCTCTAACTATGGCTACACCTTC. Its protein is CASSRRGGTSNYGYTF.

J is TRBJ1-5 and V is TRBV7-2; 8 bases align to TRBD1. Germline V lookup: CDR1 SGHTA, CDR2 FQGNSA. Trimming cost V 5 bases and J 2 bases; bases outside gene matches: 8. This CDR3 is 16 amino acids long. The CDR3 spells CASSPYGQGRNQPQHF. CDR3 nucleotides: TGTGCCAGCAGCCCTTACGGACAGGGTCGCAATCAGCCCCAGCATTTT.

A single count supports this clone. V gene TRBV6-6 combines with J gene TRBJ1-5; TRBD1 is a possible D gene (5 bases). This CDR3 comprises 15 residues. V lost 3 bases and J 0 bases, leaving 9 bases between the germline ends. Germline V lookup: CDR1 MNHNY, CDR2 SVGAGI (reference sequence). The CDR3 here is CASSYRDSSNQPQHF. In DNA form, the CDR3 reads TGTGCCAGCAGTTATCGGGACTCTAGCAATCAGCCCCAGCATTTT.

The V call is TRBV19, the J call TRBJ2-1, with 8 bases fitting TRBD2. With 9 bases clipped from V and 1 base from J, the junction kept 8 bases outside the gene matches. The CDR3 totals 15 residues. Germline V gives CDR1 LNHDA, CDR2 SQIVND (reference sequence). DNA of the CDR3: TGTGCCAGCCGACCGGGACTAGAATCCTACAATGAGCAGTTCTTC. Translation gives CASRPGLESYNEQFF.

The rearrangement joins TRBV19 to TRBJ2-5; a weak D match, TRBD1 (5 bases). Germline loops: CDR1 LNHDA, CDR2 SQIVND (reference sequence). CDR3 length equals 13 residues. V was trimmed by 3 bases and J by 5 bases, leaving 10 bases between them. This CDR3 is CASSMGRAETQYF. The CDR3 coding sequence is TGTGCCAGTAGTATGGGCAGGGCGGAGACCCAGTACTTC.

The chain has TRBV27 and TRBJ1-2, with 7 bases that match TRBD1. Looked up from germline, CDR1 is MNHEY and CDR2 is SMNVEV (reference sequence). J lost 0 bases, V lost 6 bases, and 1 base had no gene match. This CDR3 comprises 13 residues. This chain's CDR3 is CASRTGTNYGYTF. The CDR3 DNA follows: TGTGCCAGCAGGACAGGGACTAACTATGGCTACACCTTC.

The chain couples TRBV27 to TRBJ2-1, with D possibly matching TRBD2 (6 bases). The germline gives CDR1 MNHEY, CDR2 SMNVEV (reference sequence). V was pared by 1 base and J by 2 bases, with 12 bases between. The CDR3 runs to 16 residues. The CDR3 DNA is TGTGCCAGCAGTTTATTGTCGGGGGTCGCCTACAATGAGCAGTTCTTC. Translated, it gives CASSLLSGVAYNEQFF.